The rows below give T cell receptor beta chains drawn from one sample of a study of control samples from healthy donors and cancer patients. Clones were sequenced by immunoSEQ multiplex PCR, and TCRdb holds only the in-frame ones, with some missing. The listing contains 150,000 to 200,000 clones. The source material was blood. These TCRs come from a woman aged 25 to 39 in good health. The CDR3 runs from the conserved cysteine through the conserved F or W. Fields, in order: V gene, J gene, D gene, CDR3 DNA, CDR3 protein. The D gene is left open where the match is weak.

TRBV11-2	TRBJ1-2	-	TGTGCCAGCAGCTCCATTCGTACAGGGACTAAAGGCTACACCTTC	CASSSIRTGTKGYTF
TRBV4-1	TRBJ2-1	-	TGCGCCAGCAGCCCCTTTACCCAGCAGGGGAGTTACAATGAGCAGTTCTTC	CASSPFTQQGSYNEQFF
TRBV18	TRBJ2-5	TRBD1	TGTGCCAGCTCACCAGAGACAGGGACGTGGGAGACCCAGTACTTC	CASSPETGTWETQYF
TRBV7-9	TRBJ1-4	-	TGTGCCAGCAGCTTAGCGCTGGGACGGTCAAATGAAAAACTGTTTTTT	CASSLALGRSNEKLFF
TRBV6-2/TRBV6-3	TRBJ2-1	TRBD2	TGTGCCAGCAGTTTCTCAAGACTAGCGGGGGGGCACTACAATGAGCAGTTCTTC	CASSFSRLAGGHYNEQFF
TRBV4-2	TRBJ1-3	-	TGTGCCAGCAGCCAAGGGGGGTACGGAAACACCATATATTTT	CASSQGGYGNTIYF
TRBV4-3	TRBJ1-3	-	TGCGCCAGCAGCCAAGCCCGACAGGCTTTAAACACCATATATTTT	CASSQARQALNTIYF
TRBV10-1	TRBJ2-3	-	TGCGCCAGCAGTGCCGGGACAACTTCGCAGTATTTT	CASSAGTTSQYF
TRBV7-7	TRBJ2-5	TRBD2	TGTGCTAGCAGCTTTACCCTAGCGGGGCAAGAGACCCAGTACTTC	CASSFTLAGQETQYF
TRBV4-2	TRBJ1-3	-	TGTGCCAGCAGCCAAGATCAGGCGGCCCTCTCTGGAAACACCATATATTTT	CASSQDQAALSGNTIYF
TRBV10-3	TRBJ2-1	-	TGTGCCATCAGACCCAACGGGTTAGTGATTACGCACAATGAGCAGTTCTTC	CAIRPNGLVITHNEQFF
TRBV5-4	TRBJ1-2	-	TGTGCCAGCAGCTACCGGGGGGATAACTATGGCTACACCTTC	CASSYRGDNYGYTF
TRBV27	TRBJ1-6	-	TGTGCCAGCAGTCCCCAATCCCAATCCAGGGGAGCACCCCTCCACTTT	CASSPQSQSRGAPLHF
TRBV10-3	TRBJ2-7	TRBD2	TGTGCCATAAGCGGGGGGCTCTCCTACGAGCAGTACTTC	CAISGGLSYEQYF
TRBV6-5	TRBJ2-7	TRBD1	TGTGCCAGCATGACAGGACAGGGAAGATCCTACGAGCAGTACTTC	CASMTGQGRSYEQYF
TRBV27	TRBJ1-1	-	TGTGCCAGCAGTTTTCGGGAGAACACTGAAGCTTTCTTT	CASSFRENTEAFF
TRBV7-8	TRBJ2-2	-	TGTGCCAGCAGCTCAGCTAACACCGGGGAGCTGTTTTTT	CASSSANTGELFF
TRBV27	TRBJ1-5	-	TGTGCCAGCAGCCCTACCCTGGGGGGGGGCAATCAGCCCCAGCATTTT	CASSPTLGGGNQPQHF
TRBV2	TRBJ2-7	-	TGTGCCGGTGGGGGATCCTACGAGCAGTACTTC	CAGGGSYEQYF
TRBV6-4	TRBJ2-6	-	TGTGCCAGCAGCCCCCAGGGGATCTCTGGGGCCAACGTCCTGACTTTC	CASSPQGISGANVLTF
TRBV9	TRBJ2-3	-	TGTGCCAGCAGCCTTGGGACCTTTGGCACAGATACGCAGTATTTT	CASSLGTFGTDTQYF
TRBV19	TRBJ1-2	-	TGTGCCAGTAGTATAGGCCAGTTATATCATGGCTACACCTTC	CASSIGQLYHGYTF
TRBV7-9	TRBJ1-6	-	TGTGCCAGCAGCTTTGGAGCAGCCAGCTCACCCCTCCACTTT	CASSFGAASSPLHF
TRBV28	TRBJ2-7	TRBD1	TGTGCCAGCAGTTTGGACAGGGGGGGCGAGCAGTACTTC	CASSLDRGGEQYF
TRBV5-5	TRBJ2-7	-	TGTGCCAGCAGCTTGGCTATCGGGCCGACAGTCTCCTACGAGCAGTACTTC	CASSLAIGPTVSYEQYF
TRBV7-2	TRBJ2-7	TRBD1	TGTGCCAGCAGCTTGGGACAGGGGGCCTACGAGCAGTACTTC	CASSLGQGAYEQYF
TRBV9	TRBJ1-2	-	TGTGCCAGCAGCGTAGATTCAGGAGGCTATGGCTACACCTTC	CASSVDSGGYGYTF
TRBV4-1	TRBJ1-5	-	TGCGCCAGCAGCCAAGTTTTCGACAGGAGGAATCAGCCCCAGCATTTT	CASSQVFDRRNQPQHF
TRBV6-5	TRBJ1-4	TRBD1	TGTGCCAGCAATTTCCAGGGGGGACTTAATGAAAAACTGTTTTTT	CASNFQGGLNEKLFF
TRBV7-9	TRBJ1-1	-	TGTGCCAGCTCATACCTGAACACTGAAGCTTTCTTT	CASSYLNTEAFF
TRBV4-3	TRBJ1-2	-	TGCGCCAGCAGCCTGATTGTGGGGATCGATGGCTACACCTTC	CASSLIVGIDGYTF
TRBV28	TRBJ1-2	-	TGTGCCAGCAGTTCTACAGGGAGTAATGGCTACACCTTC	CASSSTGSNGYTF
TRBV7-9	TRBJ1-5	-	TGTGCCAGCAGCCTCTCAGCGTTTCAGCCCCAGCATTTT	CASSLSAFQPQHF
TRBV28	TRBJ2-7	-	TGTGCCAGCACTGTAAACGGCTACGAGCAGTACTTC	CASTVNGYEQYF
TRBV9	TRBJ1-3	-	TGTGCCAGCAGCGTACGGGGGCAGGGAAACACCATATATTTT	CASSVRGQGNTIYF
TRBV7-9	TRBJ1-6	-	TGTGCCAGCAGCTTAGTGGGAGGTGATTCACCCCTCCACTTT	CASSLVGGDSPLHF
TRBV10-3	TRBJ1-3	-	TGTGCCATCAGGGACTCCTCTGGAAACACCATATATTTT	CAIRDSSGNTIYF
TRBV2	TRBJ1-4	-	TGTGCCAGCGGAGGTCGATCTCCCGGGGAAAAACTGTTTTTT	CASGGRSPGEKLFF
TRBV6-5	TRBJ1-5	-	TGTGCCAGCAGTTACTCAGGGGATCAGCCCCAGCATTTT	CASSYSGDQPQHF
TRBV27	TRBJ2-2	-	TGTGCCATCAAAAGTAGACTGACTAGACCACCTAACACCGGGGAGCTGTTTTTT	CAIKSRLTRPPNTGELFF
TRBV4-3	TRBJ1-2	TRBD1	TGCGCCAGCAGCCAAGTCAGGGGGGGAACTAACTATGGCTACACCTTC	CASSQVRGGTNYGYTF
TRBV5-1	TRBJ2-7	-	TGCGCCAGCAGCTTGGAGAAGGGACCCTACGAGCAGTACTTC	CASSLEKGPYEQYF